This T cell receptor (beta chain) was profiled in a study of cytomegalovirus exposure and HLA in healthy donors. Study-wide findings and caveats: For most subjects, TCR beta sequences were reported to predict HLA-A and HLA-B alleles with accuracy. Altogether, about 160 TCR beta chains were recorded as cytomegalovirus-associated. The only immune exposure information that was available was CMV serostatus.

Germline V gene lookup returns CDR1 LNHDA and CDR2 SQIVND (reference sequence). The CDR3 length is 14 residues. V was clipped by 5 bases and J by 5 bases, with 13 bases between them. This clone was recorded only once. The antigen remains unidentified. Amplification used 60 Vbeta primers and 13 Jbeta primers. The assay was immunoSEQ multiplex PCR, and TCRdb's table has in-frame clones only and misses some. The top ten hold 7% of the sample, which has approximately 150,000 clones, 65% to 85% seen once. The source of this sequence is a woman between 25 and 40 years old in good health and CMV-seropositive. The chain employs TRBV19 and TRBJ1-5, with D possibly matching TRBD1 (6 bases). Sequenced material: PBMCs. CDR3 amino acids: CASSPWTEYQPQHF. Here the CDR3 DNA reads TGTGCCAGTAGTCCGTGGACAGAGTATCAGCCCCAGCATTTT. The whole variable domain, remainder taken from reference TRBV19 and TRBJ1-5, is DGGITQSPKYLFRKEGQNVTLSCEQNLNHDAMYWYRQDPGQGLRLIYYSQIVNDFQKGDIAEGYSVSREKKESFPLTVTSAQKNPTAFYLCASSPWTEYQPQHFGDGTRLSIL.